Shown below are 21 T cell receptor beta chains from a single sample sequenced in a study of early T cells in non-severe SARS-CoV-2 infection. TCRdb re-called the 5' RACE reads with MiXCR, one entry per CDR3 protein. Of roughly 67,000 distinct CDR3 sequences detected, approximately 10% appear once; the ten largest clones hold 6.4%. The sample consisted of whole blood. All receptors derive from an adult who was a healthcare worker with PCR-confirmed SARS-CoV-2 infection or an uninfected control (not recorded which).

The chain has TRBV5-1 and TRBJ2-3; 8 nucleotides align to TRBD1. CDR1 and CDR2 (germline): SGHRS, YFSETQ. V trimming: 5 bases; J trimming: 6 bases; junction bases outside the gene matches: 8. The CDR3 covers 14 residues. The CDR3 nucleotides read TGCGCCAGCAGTTTACAGGGGGAGGCCGATACGCAGTATTTT. The encoded protein is CASSLQGEADTQYF.

This clonotype was observed many times. V is TRBV6-2 or TRBV6-3 and J is TRBJ2-7; D possibly corresponds to TRBD1 (5 bases). The CDR3 covers 12 residues. Trimming removed 5 bases from V and 7 bases from J, with 12 bases in between. Germline assignment: CDR1 MNHEY and CDR2 SVGEGT. The CDR3 loop reads CASSTGPQEQYF. In DNA, the CDR3 is TGTGCCAGCAGTACAGGACCCCAGGAGCAGTACTTC.

The J gene is TRBJ2-2, the V gene TRBV7-9; maybe TRBD2 (6 bases). Looked up from germline, CDR1 is SEHNR and CDR2 is FQNEAQ (reference sequence). CDR3 length: 15 residues. Trimming cost V 6 bases and J 5 bases, with 16 bases left between them. The CDR3 DNA is TGTGCCAGCAGTGACCGTAGCGGCCGGACCGGGGAGCTGTTTTTT. This translates into CASSDRSGRTGELFF. The full variable domain, its missing parts supplied by reference TRBV7-9 and TRBJ2-2, is DTGVSQNPRHKITKRGQNVTFRCDPISEHNRLYWYRQTLGQGPEFLTYFQNEAQLEKSRLLSDRFSAERPKGSFSTLEIQRTEQGDSAMYLCASSDRSGRTGELFFGEGSRLTVL.

This clonotype was observed a handful of times. The chain employs TRBV19 and TRBJ2-3; D not certain. The germline gives CDR1 LNHDA, CDR2 SQIVND (reference sequence). The CDR3 spans 11 residues. Trimming stripped 5 bases from V and 6 bases from J, with 6 bases between. The CDR3 spells CASSSQDTQYF. The CDR3 region has the DNA TGTGCCAGTAGTTCTCAGGATACGCAGTATTTT.

In its sample, this clonotype was seen a few times. This chain links TRBV14 with TRBJ2-2; D is ambiguous. From germline, CDR1 is SGHDN and CDR2 FVKESK. The V end was cut by 1 base, the J end by 8 bases, with 2 bases between. CDR3 length equals 11 residues. The CDR3 reads CASSQAGELFF. Here the CDR3 DNA reads TGTGCCAGCAGCCAAGCGGGGGAGCTGTTTTTT.

On this clonotype: Sequence at one end of the junction differs from germline and may be a read error. The chain uses TRBV5-1 and TRBJ1-5; 7 bases agree with TRBD1. Germline V CDR1 and CDR2: SGHRS, YFSETQ. CDR3 length: 13 amino acids. The CDR3 DNA is TGCGCCAGCAGCTTTACAGGGGATCAGCCCCAGCTTTTT. This translates into CASSFTGDQPQLF.

The CDR3 bases are TGCGCCAGCAGCCCCGGGTTCTCATCCTACGAGCAGTACTTC. It yields the protein CASSPGFSSYEQYF. The V and J genes are TRBV4-1 and TRBJ2-7; D not resolved. CDR3 length equals 14 residues. V was cut by 4 bases and J by 1 base, with 11 bases left in between. CDR1 and CDR2 (germline): MGHRA, YSYEKL.

CDR3 DNA: TGTGCCAGCAGTACCCCAGGTTATAATTCACCCCTCCACTTT. Protein sequence: CASSTPGYNSPLHF. The chain uses TRBV28 and TRBJ1-6; D remains unclear. The germline V gene has CDR1 MDHEN and CDR2 SYDVKM. With 5 bases removed from V and 4 bases from J, the gap between germline ends came to 9 bases. The CDR3 loop spans 14 amino acids.

This clonotype turned up a few times. The genes are TRBV2 and TRBJ2-5; TRBD2 aligns across 9 bases. The trim removed 6 bases at V and 4 bases at J, leaving 6 bases unmatched. From germline, CDR1 is SNHLY and CDR2 FYNNEI. There are 14 residues in the CDR3. The CDR3 DNA reads TGTGCCAGCAGCCCAGCGGGAGGAGGAGAGACCCAGTACTTC. Its protein is CASSPAGGGETQYF.

This clonotype was counted a few times. The chain recombines TRBV7-9 with TRBJ2-2, with D possibly TRBD2 on 5 matching bases. The CDR3 is 13 residues long. V was trimmed by 11 bases and J by 6 bases, leaving 16 bases between them. CDR1 is SEHNR, CDR2 FQNEAQ, per germline (reference sequence). Here the CDR3 reads CACIGDYAGELFF. DNA for the CDR3: TGTGCCTGCATCGGGGATTATGCCGGGGAGCTGTTTTTT.

This sequence joins TRBV20-1 and TRBJ1-6, with D perhaps matching TRBD1 (6 bases). V dropped 1 base and J dropped 5 bases, with 12 bases sitting between them. CDR1 is DFQATT and CDR2 is SNEGSKA in the germline V gene (reference sequence). The CDR3 runs 15 residues. The CDR3 coding sequence is TGCAGTGCTAGAGCCGAGGGACAAAATAATTCACCCCTCCACTTT. Protein: CSARAEGQNNSPLHF.

The chain joins TRBV6-1 to TRBJ1-2; D not resolved. V lost 2 bases and J lost 4, with 11 bases in between. Germline CDR1 is MNHNS and CDR2 is SASEGT. CDR3 size: 14 residues. CDR3 DNA sequence: TGTGCCAGCAGTGAAAGGATGGCTAGCTATGGCTACACCTTC. Translating it yields CASSERMASYGYTF.

The chain uses TRBV5-1 and TRBJ1-4, with TRBD1 as a possible D gene (5 bases). Germline CDR1 and CDR2: SGHRS and YFSETQ. The V end lost 5 bases, the J end lost 3 bases, and 11 bases lay between the germline ends. This CDR3 contains 14 residues. CDR3 sequence (DNA): TGCGCCAGCAGACTTCGGGGGGCTAATGAAAAACTGTTTTTT. Its translation: CASRLRGANEKLFF.

This clonotype was seen at least ten times. The V and J genes are TRBV2 and TRBJ1-3; a weak D match, TRBD1 (5 bases). The length of the CDR3 is 15 residues. Germline V gene data show CDR1 as SNHLY and CDR2 as FYNNEI. With 6 bases removed from V and 0 bases from J, the gap between germline ends came to 12 bases. The CDR3, as DNA: TGTGCCAGCAGCCCCAGGGTGAACTCTGGAAACACCATATATTTT. Protein: CASSPRVNSGNTIYF.

This clonotype was seen many times. This chain connects TRBV5-1 to TRBJ2-7; unclear D gene. V lost 0 bases to trimming and J lost 9 bases, with 13 bases between them. This CDR3 spans 13 amino acids. Germline-derived CDR1 and CDR2 are SGHRS and YFSETQ. The CDR3: CASSLDPSAVQYF. DNA of the CDR3: TGCGCCAGCAGCTTGGACCCCAGCGCGGTGCAGTACTTC.

A few counts support this clonotype. The genes are TRBV2 and TRBJ1-4; the D is unclear. Trimming took off 5 bases at V and 5 bases at J, with 6 bases between the two ends. This CDR3 has 12 amino acids. The germline gives CDR1 SNHLY, CDR2 FYNNEI. CDR3 loop: CASSRVNEKLFF. The CDR3 DNA reads TGTGCCAGCAGTAGGGTGAATGAAAAACTGTTTTTT.

This clonotype was detected ten times or more. This chain joins TRBV24-1 and TRBJ2-3; D may match TRBD1 or TRBD2 (5 bases each). The V gene lost 7 bases and the J gene lost 7 bases, with 17 bases spanning the gap. Germline CDR1 KGHDR, CDR2 SFDVKD. This CDR3 is 14 amino acids long. The DNA for the CDR3 is TGTGCCACCAGCCGGGACCCAAAATCAAATACGCAGTATTTT. Protein sequence: CATSRDPKSNTQYF.

The chain carries TRBV6-2 or TRBV6-3 and TRBJ2-7; D not resolved. V lost 7 bases and J 2 bases, leaving 12 bases between the germline ends. CDR1 and CDR2 (germline): MNHEY, SVGEGT. The CDR3 covers 13 residues. The DNA for the CDR3 is TGTGCCAGCACTCGGCGATACCCCTACGAGCAGTACTTC. Its protein product is CASTRRYPYEQYF.

This clonotype was counted only a few times. The chain is built from TRBV6-1 and TRBJ1-1, with D hard to call. Germline-derived CDR1 and CDR2 are MNHNS and SASEGT. Trimming stripped 7 bases from V and 0 bases from J, with 9 bases between. This CDR3 has 13 amino acids. DNA of the CDR3: TGTGCCAGCAATTATGAAGTGAACACTGAAGCTTTCTTT. Translated, it gives CASNYEVNTEAFF.

The chain joins TRBV5-1 to TRBJ2-1, with 16 bases fitting TRBD2. Germline CDR1 is SGHRS and CDR2 is YFSETQ. This CDR3 has 17 amino acids. The ends lost 8 bases at V and 9 bases at J; junction bases unmatched: 14. CDR3: CASSGTSGRAIASEQFF. The CDR3 nucleotides are TGCGCCAGTTCCGGGACTAGCGGGAGGGCCATAGCATCTGAGCAGTTCTTC.

The chain has TRBV12-3 or TRBV12-4 and TRBJ2-3, with a possible D match to TRBD1 (6 bases). The CDR3 length is 16 residues. Trimming removed 7 bases from V and 4 bases from J, with 21 bases in between. The CDR3 loop is CASTSHTGRGADTQYF. Here the CDR3 DNA reads TGTGCCAGCACCTCACACACAGGGAGAGGGGCAGATACGCAGTATTTT.